A single sample is the source of the 25 T cell receptor beta chains below, sequenced in a study of shared clonotypes between healthy human individuals (dated by TCRdb to 2020 to 2022). Libraries were built with the immunoSEQ multiplex PCR assay. TCRdb re-hosts the immuneACCESS table, in-frame sequences only. Its copies lack some clones; in the studies checked, an unresolved V gene accounts for under half of them, and the cause for the rest is not known. This sample has around 2.1 million clones in its table, and approximately 95% of those were observed once. Of the sample, roughly 0.13% falls within the top ten clones. Material for sequencing was naive CD4+ T cells sorted from blood. This specimen's cell subset or site label, interpreted: CD45RA+ positively selected. All receptors derive from a man younger than 35 in good health.

The chain couples TRBV7-9 to TRBJ1-5, with D uncertain. This CDR3 comprises 18 residues. Germline CDR1 reads SEHNR; CDR2 reads FQNEAQ (reference sequence). Trimming cost V 1 base and J 1 base, with 17 bases left between them. In nucleotides, the CDR3 is TGTGCCAGCAGCTTAGTCCCTGGACGGCGAGGCAGCAATCAGCCCCAGCATTTT. It yields the protein CASSLVPGRRGSNQPQHF. Supplemented by reference TRBV7-9 and TRBJ1-5, the full variable domain reads DTGVSQNPRHKITKRGQNVTFRCDPISEHNRLYWYRQTLGQGPEFLTYFQNEAQLEKSRLLSDRFSAERPKGSFSTLEIQRTEQGDSAMYLCASSLVPGRRGSNQPQHFGDGTRLSIL.

The chain recombines TRBV18 with TRBJ2-7, with 11 bases fitting TRBD1. V was pared by 1 base and J by 6 bases, with 5 bases of the junction left unmatched. There are 15 residues in the CDR3. Looked up from germline, CDR1 is KGHSH and CDR2 is LQKENI. CDR3: CASSPQDRGRSEQYF. The CDR3 bases are TGTGCCAGCTCACCACAGGACAGGGGGCGGTCCGAGCAGTACTTC.

The chain uses TRBV7-6 and TRBJ2-2; TRBD1 matches 8 bases. Germline V gene sequence: CDR1 SGHVS, CDR2 FNYEAQ. This CDR3 region has 14 residues. V lost 8 bases and J lost 9; bases outside the gene matches: 11. The CDR3: CASGRTGNIRELFF. In DNA form, the CDR3 reads TGTGCCAGCGGACGGACAGGGAACATAAGGGAGCTGTTTTTT.

This sequence joins TRBV19 and TRBJ1-5, with D unclear. The V gene lost 4 bases and the J gene lost 9 bases, with 16 bases spanning the gap. Germline loops: CDR1 LNHDA, CDR2 SQIVND (reference sequence). This CDR3 comprises 14 residues. The CDR3 sequence is CASSTTASGSPQHF. CDR3 coding DNA: TGTGCCAGTAGTACAACAGCGTCCGGATCGCCCCAGCATTTT.

The gene calls are TRBV7-9 and TRBJ2-1; 8 bases fit TRBD2. Germline V lookup: CDR1 SEHNR, CDR2 FQNEAQ (reference sequence). CDR3 length: 16 residues. J gave up 4 bases and V 5 bases, and 10 bases lay outside the gene matches. The chain's CDR3 is CASSPRPGTSYNEQFF. The CDR3 region has the DNA TGTGCCAGCAGCCCACGTCCCGGGACTAGTTACAATGAGCAGTTCTTC.

Concerning this clone: Because it lacks the conserved phenylalanine or tryptophan at the end, this CDR3 is likely a read error. The DNA is left out, because the CDR3 cannot be placed on it with certainty; the CDR3 is given as TCRdb lists it. The rearrangement uses TRBV5-1 and TRBJ2-6; the table's D gene call, TRBD1, was not cross checked with the DNA. 10 amino acids form the CDR3, both terminal residues included. Germline assignment: CDR1 SGHRS and CDR2 YFSETQ. The CDR3 here is CASSLKQAYL.

The chain has TRBV30 and TRBJ1-1, with 10 bases aligning to TRBD1. J gave up 3 bases and V 0 bases, and 10 bases lay outside the gene matches. The CDR3 is 17 amino acids. CDR1 GTSNPN and CDR2 SVGIG come from the germline V gene (reference sequence). CDR3 amino acids: CAWSVGRQGADDTEAFF. Here the CDR3 DNA reads TGTGCCTGGAGTGTGGGTAGACAGGGGGCGGACGACACTGAAGCTTTCTTT.

V and J are TRBV30 and TRBJ2-7, with 9 bases that match TRBD1. Germline CDR1 GTSNPN, CDR2 SVGIG (reference sequence). V lost 3 bases, J lost 5 bases, and 11 bases stayed unmatched. This CDR3 spans 15 amino acids. CDR3: CAWSHPGDREDEQYF. The CDR3 nucleotides read TGTGCCTGGAGCCACCCGGGGGACAGGGAAGACGAGCAGTACTTC.

This chain connects TRBV6-5 to TRBJ1-1, with D uncertain. CDR3 length: 13 residues. Germline CDR1 and CDR2: MNHEY and SVGAGI. Trimming stripped 6 bases from V and 2 bases from J, with 10 bases between. The DNA of the CDR3 is TGTGCCAGCAGCCTCATCCTTAACACTGAAGCTTTCTTT. Translation gives CASSLILNTEAFF.

The chain uses TRBV2 and TRBJ2-7; 8 bases are a match to TRBD1. The germline V gene has CDR1 SNHLY and CDR2 FYNNEI. This CDR3 spans 15 amino acids. V lost 2 bases and J lost 5; bases outside the gene matches: 8. CDR3 residues: CASSEMGQVNNEQYF. In DNA, the CDR3 is TGTGCCAGCAGTGAAATGGGACAGGTTAACAACGAGCAGTACTTC.

A word on this clone: An end of the junction does not agree with germline; a read error may underlie this. V usage is TRBV7-7 and J usage is TRBJ2-1, with 9 bases that match TRBD2. CDR1 is SSHAT and CDR2 is FNYEAQ in the germline V gene (reference sequence). CDR3 length: 16 amino acids. CDR3 in amino acids: CASSSHPGLAPNEQFF. In DNA, the CDR3 is TGTGCTAGCAGCTCCCACCCTGGACTAGCGCCCAATGAGCAGTTCTTC.

The chain employs TRBV7-2 and TRBJ1-4, with D tentatively TRBD1 (6 bases). V lost 5 bases to trimming and J lost 6 bases, with 13 bases between them. Germline CDR1 SGHTA, CDR2 FQGNSA. The CDR3 has 14 residues. This CDR3 reads CASSRTGLDEKLFF. CDR3 DNA: TGTGCCAGCAGCCGTACAGGGCTGGATGAAAAACTGTTTTTT.

The gene calls are TRBV14 and TRBJ2-3; D unclear. Germline lookup yields CDR1 SGHDN and CDR2 FVKESK. CDR3 length: 16 residues. V lost 0 bases to trimming and J lost 1 base, with 11 bases between them. The CDR3 reads CASSQEFFPGTDTQYF. Written as DNA, the CDR3 is TGTGCCAGCAGCCAAGAATTTTTTCCGGGCACAGATACGCAGTATTTT.

The V call is TRBV5-4, the J call TRBJ2-7; 10 positions match TRBD2. The germline V gene has CDR1 SGHNT and CDR2 YYREEE (reference sequence). Trimming at V came to 4 bases and at J to 3 bases, leaving 16 bases not matched to a gene. The CDR3 covers 18 residues. Written as DNA, the CDR3 is TGTGCCAGCAGCCAAAACCTAGCGGGGGTCTCGTTGCTCTACGAGCAGTACTTC. This translates into CASSQNLAGVSLLYEQYF.

This clone appeared a single time. This chain links TRBV14 with TRBJ2-7, with D perhaps matching TRBD1 (6 bases). Trimming shortened V by 1 base and J by 0 bases, and 13 bases separated the two germline ends. This CDR3 contains 16 residues. CDR1 is SGHDN, CDR2 FVKESK, per germline. The CDR3 region is CASSQGWDTSSYEQYF. The CDR3, as DNA: TGTGCCAGCAGCCAAGGGTGGGACACCAGCTCCTACGAGCAGTACTTC.

CDR3 amino acids: CASRIYHANEKLFF. In nucleotides, the CDR3 is TGTGCCAGCAGAATATACCACGCTAATGAAAAACTGTTTTTT. J is TRBJ1-4 and V is TRBV13, with unresolved D. CDR3 size: 14 residues. V shed 6 bases and J shed 3 bases, with 11 bases lying between them. Germline assignment: CDR1 PRHDT and CDR2 FYEKMQ (reference sequence).

The chain is built from TRBV4-1 and TRBJ2-7, with D perhaps TRBD1 (6 bases). Germline V lookup: CDR1 MGHRA, CDR2 YSYEKL. The CDR3 length is 16 residues. The ends were cut back, 0 bases at V and 7 bases at J, with 19 bases in the middle. The CDR3 reads CASSQDLGQRTGEQYF. CDR3 in DNA: TGCGCCAGCAGCCAAGATCTCGGACAGCGAACCGGAGAGCAGTACTTC.

The chain recombines TRBV7-6 with TRBJ1-1, with unresolved D. Per germline, CDR1 SGHVS and CDR2 FNYEAQ. Trimming removed 5 bases at V and 0 bases at J, with 16 bases between. The CDR3 runs 16 residues. The CDR3 region has the DNA TGTGCCAGCAGCCGGGGTACCGGAACCTTGAACACTGAAGCTTTCTTT. Amino acids: CASSRGTGTLNTEAFF.

V is TRBV10-1 and J is TRBJ2-1; weak D call: TRBD2 (6 bases). The germline CDR1 and CDR2 sequences are WNHNN and SYGVQD (reference sequence). The CDR3 length is 14 residues. Trimming cost V 2 bases and J 9 bases, with 14 bases left between them. The CDR3 DNA is TGCGCCAGCAGTGAGCGGTACGTCGGGGGTGAGCAGTTCTTC. It codes for CASSERYVGGEQFF.

The rearrangement uses TRBV5-4 and TRBJ2-5; 9 bases fit TRBD1. CDR3 size: 18 residues. Germline loops: CDR1 SGHNT, CDR2 YYREEE (reference sequence). V lost 4 bases to trimming and J lost 2 bases; unmatched junction nucleotides: 15. The CDR3 reads CASSGTSRDRDRQETQYF. CDR3 in DNA: TGTGCCAGCAGCGGAACGTCCCGGGACAGGGATCGGCAAGAGACCCAGTACTTC.

J is TRBJ1-1 and V is TRBV2; D remains unclear. Germline V gene data show CDR1 as SNHLY and CDR2 as FYNNEI. The CDR3 has 11 amino acids. V dropped 1 base and J dropped 7 bases, with 4 bases sitting between them. CDR3 in amino acids: CASSEVIEAFF. Written as DNA, the CDR3 is TGTGCCAGCAGTGAAGTGATTGAAGCTTTCTTT.

The chain joins TRBV7-8 to TRBJ2-1, with 10 positions matching TRBD2. This CDR3 is built from 15 residues. Germline V lookup: CDR1 SGHVS, CDR2 FQNEAQ. V shed 6 bases, J shed 6 bases, and the junction held 8 bases outside the gene matches. The CDR3 spells CASRSLAGVGNEQFF. The CDR3 bases are TGTGCCAGCAGATCTCTAGCGGGAGTAGGCAATGAGCAGTTCTTC.

The V and J genes are TRBV2 and TRBJ1-1; D unresolved. This CDR3 is 12 amino acids long. Looked up from germline, CDR1 is SNHLY and CDR2 is FYNNEI. The V end was cut by 7 bases, the J end by 1 base, with 7 bases between. Here the CDR3 reads CASKITNTEAFF. CDR3 sequence (DNA): TGTGCCAGCAAAATCACGAACACTGAAGCTTTCTTT.

V usage is TRBV7-9 and J usage is TRBJ2-5; 12 bases are a match to TRBD2. Germline CDR1 reads SEHNR; CDR2 reads FQNEAQ (reference sequence). The trim removed 5 bases at V and 2 bases at J, leaving 6 bases unmatched. This CDR3 has 16 amino acids. CDR3 amino acids: CASSARTSGVQETQYF. CDR3 sequence (DNA): TGTGCCAGCAGCGCTAGGACTAGCGGGGTACAAGAGACCCAGTACTTC.

As concerns this clone: One base away lies a much larger clone, so this may be a sequencing read error. The identical CDR3 is also encoded by other nucleotide sequences in the sample. CDR3 amino acids: CASSLDSYGYTF. The CDR3 DNA follows: TGTGCCAGCAGTTTGGACAGCTATGGCTACACCTTC. V usage is TRBV6-5 and J usage is TRBJ1-2; D perhaps matches TRBD1 (6 bases). The germline V and J ends were trimmed by 4 bases and 4 bases, with 7 bases remaining between them. The CDR3 contains 12 residues. The germline CDR1 and CDR2 sequences are MNHEY and SVGAGI.